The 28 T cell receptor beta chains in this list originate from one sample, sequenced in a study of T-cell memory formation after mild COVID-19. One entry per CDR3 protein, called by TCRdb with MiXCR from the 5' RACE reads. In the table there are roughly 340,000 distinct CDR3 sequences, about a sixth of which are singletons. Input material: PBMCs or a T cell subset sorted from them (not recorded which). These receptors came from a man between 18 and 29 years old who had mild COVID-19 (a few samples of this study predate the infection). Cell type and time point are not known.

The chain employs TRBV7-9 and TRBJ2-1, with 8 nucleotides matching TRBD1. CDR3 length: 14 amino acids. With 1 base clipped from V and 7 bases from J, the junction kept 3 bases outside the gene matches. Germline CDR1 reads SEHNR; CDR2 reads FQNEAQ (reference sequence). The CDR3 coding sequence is TGTGCCAGCAGCTTAGTTCGGACAGGGAATGAGCAGTTCTTC. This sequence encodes CASSLVRTGNEQFF. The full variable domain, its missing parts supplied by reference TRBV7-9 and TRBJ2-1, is DTGVSQNPRHKITKRGQNVTFRCDPISEHNRLYWYRQTLGQGPEFLTYFQNEAQLEKSRLLSDRFSAERPKGSFSTLEIQRTEQGDSAMYLCASSLVRTGNEQFFGPGTRLTVL.

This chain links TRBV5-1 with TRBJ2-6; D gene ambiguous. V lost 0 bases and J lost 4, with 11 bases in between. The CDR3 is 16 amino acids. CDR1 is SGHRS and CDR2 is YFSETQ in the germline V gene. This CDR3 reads CASSLEDGPGANVLTF. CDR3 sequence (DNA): TGCGCCAGCAGCTTGGAGGACGGGCCCGGGGCCAACGTCCTGACTTTC.

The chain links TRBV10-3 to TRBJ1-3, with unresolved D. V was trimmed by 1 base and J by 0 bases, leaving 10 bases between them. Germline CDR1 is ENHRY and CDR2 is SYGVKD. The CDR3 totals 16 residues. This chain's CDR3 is CAISELVPISGNTIYF. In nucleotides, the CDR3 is TGTGCCATCAGTGAGTTAGTTCCTATCTCTGGAAACACCATATATTTT.

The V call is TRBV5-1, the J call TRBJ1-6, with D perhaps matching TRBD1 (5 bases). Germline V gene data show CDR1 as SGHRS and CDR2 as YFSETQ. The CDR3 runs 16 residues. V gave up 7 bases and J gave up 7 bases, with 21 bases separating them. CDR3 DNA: TGCGCCAGCGGGACCGACTCCGGGACTCCCAATTCACCCCTCCACTTT. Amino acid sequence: CASGTDSGTPNSPLHF.

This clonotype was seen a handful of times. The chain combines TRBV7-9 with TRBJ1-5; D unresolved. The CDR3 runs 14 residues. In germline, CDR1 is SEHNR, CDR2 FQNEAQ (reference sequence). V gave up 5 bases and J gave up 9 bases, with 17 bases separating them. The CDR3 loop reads CASSPNAGNLPQHF. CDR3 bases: TGTGCCAGCAGCCCTAACGCGGGTAATTTGCCCCAGCATTTT.

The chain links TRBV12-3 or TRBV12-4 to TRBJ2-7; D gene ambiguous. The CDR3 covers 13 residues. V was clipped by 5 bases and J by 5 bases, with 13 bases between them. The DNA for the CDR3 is TGTGCCAGCAGTCGAGTTGGTAACGACGAGCAGTACTTC. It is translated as CASSRVGNDEQYF.

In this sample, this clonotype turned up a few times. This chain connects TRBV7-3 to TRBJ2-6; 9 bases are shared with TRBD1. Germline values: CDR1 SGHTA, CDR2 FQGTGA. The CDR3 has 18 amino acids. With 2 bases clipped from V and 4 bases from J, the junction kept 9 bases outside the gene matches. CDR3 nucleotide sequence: TGTGCCAGCAGCTTACGACGGATACAGGGGGCCGGGGCCAACGTCCTGACTTTC. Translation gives CASSLRRIQGAGANVLTF.

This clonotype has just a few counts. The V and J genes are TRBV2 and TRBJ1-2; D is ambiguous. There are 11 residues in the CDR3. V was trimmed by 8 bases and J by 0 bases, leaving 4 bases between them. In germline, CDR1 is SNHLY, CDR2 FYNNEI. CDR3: CASQANYGYTF. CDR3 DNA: TGTGCCAGCCAAGCTAACTATGGCTACACCTTC.

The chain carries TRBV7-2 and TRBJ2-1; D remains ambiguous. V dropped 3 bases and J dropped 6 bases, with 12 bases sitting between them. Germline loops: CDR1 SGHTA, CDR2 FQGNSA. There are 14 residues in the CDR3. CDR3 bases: TGTGCCAGCAGCTTGAGGCTCAATTTCAATGAGCAGTTCTTC. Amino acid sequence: CASSLRLNFNEQFF.

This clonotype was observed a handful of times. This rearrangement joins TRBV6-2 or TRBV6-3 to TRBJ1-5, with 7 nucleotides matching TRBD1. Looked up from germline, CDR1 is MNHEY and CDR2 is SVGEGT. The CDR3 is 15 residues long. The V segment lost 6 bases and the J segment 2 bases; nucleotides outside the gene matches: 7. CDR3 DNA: TGTGCCAGCAGCAGAAGGGGGCTCGGCAATCAGCCCCAGCATTTT. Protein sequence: CASSRRGLGNQPQHF.

CDR3 in DNA: TGTGCCAGCTGGGCATCCCGATATGGCTACACCTTC. This translates into CASWASRYGYTF. The chain has TRBV6-1 and TRBJ1-2; D uncertain. The V end was cut by 8 bases, the J end by 5 bases, with 12 bases between. The germline V gene has CDR1 MNHNS and CDR2 SASEGT. The CDR3 is 12 amino acids.

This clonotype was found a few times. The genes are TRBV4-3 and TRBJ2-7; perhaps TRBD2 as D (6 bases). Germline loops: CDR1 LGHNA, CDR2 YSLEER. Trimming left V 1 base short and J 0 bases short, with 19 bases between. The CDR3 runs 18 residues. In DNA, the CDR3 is TGCGCCAGCAGCCAAGGTGTCCGGGGTGCGGGGACCTCCTACGAGCAGTACTTC. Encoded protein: CASSQGVRGAGTSYEQYF.

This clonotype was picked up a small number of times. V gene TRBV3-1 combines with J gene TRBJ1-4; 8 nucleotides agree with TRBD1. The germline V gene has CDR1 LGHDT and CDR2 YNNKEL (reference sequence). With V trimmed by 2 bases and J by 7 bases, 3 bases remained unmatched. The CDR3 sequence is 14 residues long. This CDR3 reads CASSQTGGGEKLFF. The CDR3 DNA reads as TGTGCCAGCAGCCAAACAGGGGGTGGTGAAAAACTGTTTTTT.

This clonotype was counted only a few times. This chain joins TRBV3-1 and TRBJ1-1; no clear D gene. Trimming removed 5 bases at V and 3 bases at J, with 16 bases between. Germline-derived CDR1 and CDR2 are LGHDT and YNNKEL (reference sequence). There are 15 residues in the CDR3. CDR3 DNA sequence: TGTGCCAGCAGCTTGCCACCCGGGCCACACACTGAAGCTTTCTTT. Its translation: CASSLPPGPHTEAFF.

CDR3 region: CASSLLGALYEQYF. CDR3 DNA: TGTGCCAGCAGCTTGCTCGGGGCCTTATACGAGCAGTACTTC. V gene TRBV5-6 combines with J gene TRBJ2-7; the D gene could be TRBD1 or TRBD2 (5 bases each). Looked up from germline, CDR1 is SGHDT and CDR2 is YYEEEE. The CDR3 spans 14 residues. Trimming took 1 base from V and 4 from J, leaving 12 bases between them. Using reference TRBV5-6 and TRBJ2-7 for the parts outside the CDR3, the full variable domain is DAGVTQSPTHLIKTRGQQVTLRCSPKSGHDTVSWYQQALGQGPQFIFQYYEEEERQRGNFPDRFSGHQFPNYSSELNVNALLLGDSALYLCASSLLGALYEQYFGPGTRLTVT.

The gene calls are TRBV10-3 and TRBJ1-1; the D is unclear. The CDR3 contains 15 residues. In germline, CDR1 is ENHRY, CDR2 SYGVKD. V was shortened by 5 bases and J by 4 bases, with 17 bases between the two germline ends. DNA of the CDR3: TGTGCCATCAGTCACCGGGCCCCCTACTCCACTGAAGCTTTCTTT. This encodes CAISHRAPYSTEAFF.

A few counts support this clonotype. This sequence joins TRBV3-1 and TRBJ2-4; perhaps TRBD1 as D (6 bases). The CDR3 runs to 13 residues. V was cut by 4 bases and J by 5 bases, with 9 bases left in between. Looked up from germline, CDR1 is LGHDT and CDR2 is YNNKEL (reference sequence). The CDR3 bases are TGTGCCAGCAGCCCCCGGACAGAAAACATTCAGTACTTC. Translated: CASSPRTENIQYF.

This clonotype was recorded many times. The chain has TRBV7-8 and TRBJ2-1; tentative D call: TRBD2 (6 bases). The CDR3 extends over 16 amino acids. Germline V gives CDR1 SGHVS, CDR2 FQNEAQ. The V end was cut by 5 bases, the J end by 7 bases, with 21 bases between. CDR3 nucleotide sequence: TGTGCCAGCAGCCCGCATTATTCCGGGACTTTAAATGAGCAGTTCTTC. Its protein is CASSPHYSGTLNEQFF.

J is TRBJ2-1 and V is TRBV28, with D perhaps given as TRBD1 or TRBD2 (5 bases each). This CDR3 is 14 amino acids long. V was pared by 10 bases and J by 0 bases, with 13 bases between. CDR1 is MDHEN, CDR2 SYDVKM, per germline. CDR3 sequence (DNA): TGTGCCACCTGGTCTGGGGGCTCCTACAATGAGCAGTTCTTC. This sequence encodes CATWSGGSYNEQFF.

CDR3 protein: CATRSTGSEGYTF. The CDR3 nucleotides read TGTGCCACCAGATCGACAGGGTCGGAAGGCTACACCTTC. V is TRBV24-1 and J is TRBJ1-2, with 7 bases that match TRBD1. This CDR3 spans 13 amino acids. Per germline, CDR1 KGHDR and CDR2 SFDVKD. V shed 7 bases and J 8 bases; nucleotides not matched to a gene: 9.

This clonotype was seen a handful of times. CDR3 loop: CASSSGGTQHF. The CDR3 DNA sequence: TGTGCCAGCAGTTCAGGGGGAACCCAGCATTTT. This rearrangement joins TRBV12-3 or TRBV12-4 to TRBJ1-5; the match to TRBD1 covers 7 bases. The CDR3 has 11 residues. The V and J ends lost 4 bases and 11 bases, in that order; junction bases with no gene match: 2.

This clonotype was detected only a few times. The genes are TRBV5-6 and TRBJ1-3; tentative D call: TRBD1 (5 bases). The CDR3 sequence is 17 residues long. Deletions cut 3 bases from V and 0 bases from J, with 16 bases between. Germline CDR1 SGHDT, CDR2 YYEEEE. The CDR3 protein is CASSSAGHSSSGNTIYF. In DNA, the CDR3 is TGTGCCAGCAGCTCCGCCGGACACTCGAGCTCTGGAAACACCATATATTTT.

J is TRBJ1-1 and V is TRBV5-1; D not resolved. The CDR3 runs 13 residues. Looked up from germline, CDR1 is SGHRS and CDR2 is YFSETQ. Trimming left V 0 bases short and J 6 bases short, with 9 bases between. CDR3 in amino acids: CASSLDQDPEAFF. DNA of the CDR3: TGCGCCAGCAGCTTGGACCAGGACCCTGAAGCTTTCTTT.

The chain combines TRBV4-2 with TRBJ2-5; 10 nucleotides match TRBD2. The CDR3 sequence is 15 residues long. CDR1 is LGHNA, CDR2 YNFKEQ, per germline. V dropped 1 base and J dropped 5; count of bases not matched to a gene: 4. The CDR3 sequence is CASSQASGGGETQYF. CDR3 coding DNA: TGTGCCAGCAGCCAAGCTAGCGGGGGTGGTGAGACCCAGTACTTC.

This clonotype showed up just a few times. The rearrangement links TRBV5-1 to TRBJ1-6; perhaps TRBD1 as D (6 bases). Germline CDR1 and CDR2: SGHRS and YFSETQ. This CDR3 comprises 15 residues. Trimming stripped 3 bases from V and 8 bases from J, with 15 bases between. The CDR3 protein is CASSWWDNRYSPLHF. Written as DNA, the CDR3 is TGCGCCAGCAGCTGGTGGGACAACCGTTATTCACCCCTCCACTTT.

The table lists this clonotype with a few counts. This CDR3 reads CASSRRGLAGGSTDTQYF. CDR3 DNA: TGTGCCAGCAGTAGACGGGGACTAGCGGGGGGTAGCACAGATACGCAGTATTTT. This rearrangement joins TRBV7-2 to TRBJ2-3; 15 bases map to TRBD2. The CDR3 runs to 18 residues. J lost 0 bases, V lost 6 bases, and 7 bases had no gene match. CDR1 is SGHTA, CDR2 FQGNSA, per germline. Full variable domain (missing parts from reference TRBV7-2 and TRBJ2-3): GAGVSQSPSNKVTEKGKDVELRCDPISGHTALYWYRQSLGQGLEFLIYFQGNSAPDKSGLPSDRFSAERTGGSVSTLTIQRTQQEDSAVYLCASSRRGLAGGSTDTQYFGPGTRLTVL.

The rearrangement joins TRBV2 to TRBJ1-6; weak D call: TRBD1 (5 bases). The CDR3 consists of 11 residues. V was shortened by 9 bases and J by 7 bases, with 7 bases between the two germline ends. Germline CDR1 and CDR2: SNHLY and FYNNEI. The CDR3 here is CASRQNSPLHF. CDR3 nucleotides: TGTGCCAGTCGACAGAATTCACCCCTCCACTTT.

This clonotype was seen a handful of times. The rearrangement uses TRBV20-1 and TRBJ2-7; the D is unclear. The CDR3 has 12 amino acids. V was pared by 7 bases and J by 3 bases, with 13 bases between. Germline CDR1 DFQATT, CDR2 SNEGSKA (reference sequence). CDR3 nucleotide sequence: TGCAGTGTAGAAGGGTCGGGCTACGAGCAGTACGTC. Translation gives CSVEGSGYEQYV.